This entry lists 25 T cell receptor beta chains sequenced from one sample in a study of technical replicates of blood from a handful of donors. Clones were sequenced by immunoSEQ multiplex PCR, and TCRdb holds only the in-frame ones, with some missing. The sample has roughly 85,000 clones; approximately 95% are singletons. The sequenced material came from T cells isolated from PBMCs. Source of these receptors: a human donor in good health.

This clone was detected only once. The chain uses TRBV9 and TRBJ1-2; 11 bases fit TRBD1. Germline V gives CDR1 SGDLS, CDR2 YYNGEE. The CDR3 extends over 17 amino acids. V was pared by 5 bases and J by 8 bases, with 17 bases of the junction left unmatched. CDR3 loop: CASRASGTGGKTWGYTF. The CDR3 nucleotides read TGTGCCAGCAGAGCATCCGGGACAGGGGGAAAAACTTGGGGCTACACCTTC.

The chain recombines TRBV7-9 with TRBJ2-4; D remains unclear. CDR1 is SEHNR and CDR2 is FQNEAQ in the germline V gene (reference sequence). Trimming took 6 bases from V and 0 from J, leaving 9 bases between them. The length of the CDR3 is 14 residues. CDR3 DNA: TGTGCCAGCAGTTATGAACTAGCCAAAAACATTCAGTACTTC. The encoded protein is CASSYELAKNIQYF.

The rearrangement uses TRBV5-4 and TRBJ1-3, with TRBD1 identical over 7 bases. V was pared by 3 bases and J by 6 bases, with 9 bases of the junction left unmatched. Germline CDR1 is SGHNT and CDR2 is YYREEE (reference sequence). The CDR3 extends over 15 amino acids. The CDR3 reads CASSSGRGLENTIYF. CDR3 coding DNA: TGTGCCAGCAGCTCCGGCAGGGGGTTGGAAAACACCATATATTTT.

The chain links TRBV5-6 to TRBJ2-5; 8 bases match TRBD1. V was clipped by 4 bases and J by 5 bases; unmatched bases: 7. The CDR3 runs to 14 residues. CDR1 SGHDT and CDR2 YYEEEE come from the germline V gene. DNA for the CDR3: TGTGCCAGCAGCCCTGGACAGGGTAGGGAGACCCAGTACTTC. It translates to CASSPGQGRETQYF. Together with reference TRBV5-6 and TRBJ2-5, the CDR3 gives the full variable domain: DAGVTQSPTHLIKTRGQQVTLRCSPKSGHDTVSWYQQALGQGPQFIFQYYEEEERQRGNFPDRFSGHQFPNYSSELNVNALLLGDSALYLCASSPGQGRETQYFGPGTRLLVL.

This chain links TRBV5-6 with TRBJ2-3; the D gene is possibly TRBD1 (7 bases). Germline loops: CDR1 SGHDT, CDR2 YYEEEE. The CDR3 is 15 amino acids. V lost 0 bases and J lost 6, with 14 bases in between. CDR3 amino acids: CASSLELQGRDTQYF. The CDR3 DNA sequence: TGTGCCAGCAGCTTGGAACTACAGGGGAGGGATACGCAGTATTTT.

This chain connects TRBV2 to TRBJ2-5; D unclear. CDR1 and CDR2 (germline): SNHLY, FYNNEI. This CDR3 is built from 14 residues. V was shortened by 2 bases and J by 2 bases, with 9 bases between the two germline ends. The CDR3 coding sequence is TGTGCCAGCAGTGAATGGCAATCACAAGAGACCCAGTACTTC. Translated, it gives CASSEWQSQETQYF. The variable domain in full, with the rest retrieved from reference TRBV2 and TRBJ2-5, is EPEVTQTPSHQVTQMGQEVILRCVPISNHLYFYWYRQILGQKVEFLVSFYNNEISEKSEIFDDQFSVERPDGSNFTLKIRSTKLEDSAMYFCASSEWQSQETQYFGPGTRLLVL.

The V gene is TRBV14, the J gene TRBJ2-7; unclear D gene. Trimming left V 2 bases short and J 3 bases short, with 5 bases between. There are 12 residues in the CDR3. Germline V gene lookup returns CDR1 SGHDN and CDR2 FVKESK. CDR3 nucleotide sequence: TGTGCCAGCAGCCAAACTATCTACGAGCAGTACTTC. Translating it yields CASSQTIYEQYF.

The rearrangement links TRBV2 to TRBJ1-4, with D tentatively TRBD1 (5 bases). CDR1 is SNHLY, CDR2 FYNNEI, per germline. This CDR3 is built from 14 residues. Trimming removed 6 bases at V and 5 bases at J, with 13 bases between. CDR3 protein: CASSLREGNEKLFF. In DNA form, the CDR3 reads TGTGCCAGCAGCCTCAGGGAGGGGAATGAAAAACTGTTTTTT.

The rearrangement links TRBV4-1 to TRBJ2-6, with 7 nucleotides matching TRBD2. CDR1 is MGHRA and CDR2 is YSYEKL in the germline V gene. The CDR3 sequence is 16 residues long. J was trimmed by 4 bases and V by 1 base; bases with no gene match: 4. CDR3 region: CASSQVGRVGANVLTF. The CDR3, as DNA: TGCGCCAGCAGCCAAGTTGGGAGGGTGGGGGCCAACGTCCTGACTTTC.

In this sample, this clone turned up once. The CDR3 nucleotides read TGTGCCAGCAGTTTATCGTTCGCCCTGACAGGGGCCTACAATGAGCAGTTCTTC. It codes for CASSLSFALTGAYNEQFF. The rearrangement links TRBV27 to TRBJ2-1, with 8 nucleotides matching TRBD1. There are 18 residues in the CDR3. V gave up 0 bases and J gave up 2 bases; unmatched junction bases: 9. Germline CDR1 MNHEY, CDR2 SMNVEV (reference sequence).

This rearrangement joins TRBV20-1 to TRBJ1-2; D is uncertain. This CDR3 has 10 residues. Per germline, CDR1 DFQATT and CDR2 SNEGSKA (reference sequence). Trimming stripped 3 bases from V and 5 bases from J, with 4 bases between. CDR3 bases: TGCAGTGCTAGCGTGTATGGCTACACCTTC. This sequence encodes CSASVYGYTF.

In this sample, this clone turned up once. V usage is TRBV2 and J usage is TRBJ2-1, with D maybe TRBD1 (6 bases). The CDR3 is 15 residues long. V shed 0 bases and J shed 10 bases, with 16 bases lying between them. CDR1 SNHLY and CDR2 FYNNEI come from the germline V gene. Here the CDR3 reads CASSEAARGRREQFF. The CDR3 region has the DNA TGTGCCAGCAGTGAAGCGGCGAGGGGGAGACGGGAGCAGTTCTTC.

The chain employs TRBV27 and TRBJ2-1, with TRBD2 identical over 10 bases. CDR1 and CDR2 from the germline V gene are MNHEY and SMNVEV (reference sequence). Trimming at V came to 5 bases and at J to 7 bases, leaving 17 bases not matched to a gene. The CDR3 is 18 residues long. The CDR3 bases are TGTGCCAGCAGTGGATATTCCCTCCTAGCGGGAGTGTTAAATGAGCAGTTCTTC. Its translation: CASSGYSLLAGVLNEQFF.

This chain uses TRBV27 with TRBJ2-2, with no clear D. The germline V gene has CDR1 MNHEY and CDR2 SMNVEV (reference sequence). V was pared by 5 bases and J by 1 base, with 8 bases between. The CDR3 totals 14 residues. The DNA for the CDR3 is TGTGCCAGCAGTCCAGTGAAGAACACCGGGGAGCTGTTTTTT. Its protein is CASSPVKNTGELFF.

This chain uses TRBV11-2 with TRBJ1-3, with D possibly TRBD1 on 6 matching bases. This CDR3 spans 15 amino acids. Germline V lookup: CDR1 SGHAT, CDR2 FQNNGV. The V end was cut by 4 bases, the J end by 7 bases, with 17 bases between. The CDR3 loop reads CASSSRGWGWNTIYF. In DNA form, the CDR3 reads TGTGCCAGCAGCTCTAGGGGGTGGGGATGGAACACCATATATTTT.

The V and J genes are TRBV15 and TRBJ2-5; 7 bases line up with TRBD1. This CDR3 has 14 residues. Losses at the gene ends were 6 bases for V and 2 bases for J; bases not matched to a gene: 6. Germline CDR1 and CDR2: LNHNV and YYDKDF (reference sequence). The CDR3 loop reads CATRRQGSQETQYF. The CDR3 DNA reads TGTGCCACCAGACGACAGGGATCACAAGAGACCCAGTACTTC.

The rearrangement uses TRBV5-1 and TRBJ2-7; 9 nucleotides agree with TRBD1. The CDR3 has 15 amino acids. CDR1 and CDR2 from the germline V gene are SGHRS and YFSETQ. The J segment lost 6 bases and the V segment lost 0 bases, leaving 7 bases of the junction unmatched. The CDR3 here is CASSLGGTGHGEQYF. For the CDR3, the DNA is TGCGCCAGCAGCTTGGGGGGGACAGGGCACGGCGAGCAGTACTTC. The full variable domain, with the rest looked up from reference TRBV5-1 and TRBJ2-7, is KAGVTQTPRYLIKTRGQQVTLSCSPISGHRSVSWYQQTPGQGLQFLFEYFSETQRNKGNFPGRFSGRQFSNSRSEMNVSTLELGDSALYLCASSLGGTGHGEQYFGPGTRLTVT.

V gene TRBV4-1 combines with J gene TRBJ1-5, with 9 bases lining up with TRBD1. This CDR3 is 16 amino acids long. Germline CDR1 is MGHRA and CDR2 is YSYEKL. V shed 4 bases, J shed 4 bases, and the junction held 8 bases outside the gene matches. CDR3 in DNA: TGCGCCAGCAGCCGAACCCGGGACAGGGAAAATCAGCCCCAGCATTTT. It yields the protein CASSRTRDRENQPQHF.

The CDR3 nucleotides read TGTGCCTGGAGGGGGCTCTCTGGAAACACCATATATTTT. Translating gives CAWRGLSGNTIYF. The genes are TRBV30 and TRBJ1-3, with a tentative D call TRBD1 (5 bases). Looked up from germline, CDR1 is GTSNPN and CDR2 is SVGIG (reference sequence). Trimming took 3 bases from V and 0 from J, leaving 6 bases between them. The CDR3 totals 13 residues.

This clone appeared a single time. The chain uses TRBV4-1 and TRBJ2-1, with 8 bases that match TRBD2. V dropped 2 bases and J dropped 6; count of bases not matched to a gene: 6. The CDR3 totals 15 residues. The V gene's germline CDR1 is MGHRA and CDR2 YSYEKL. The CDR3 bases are TGCGCCAGCAGCCAACCCCGGGGGGGGGCCAATGAGCAGTTCTTC. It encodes CASSQPRGGANEQFF.

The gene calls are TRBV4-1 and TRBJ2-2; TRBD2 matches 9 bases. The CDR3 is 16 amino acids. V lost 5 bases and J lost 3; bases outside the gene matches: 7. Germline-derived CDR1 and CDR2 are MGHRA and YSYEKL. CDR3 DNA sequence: TGCGCCAGCAGCTCCCCTAGCGGGATGGACACCGGGGAGCTGTTTTTT. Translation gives CASSSPSGMDTGELFF.

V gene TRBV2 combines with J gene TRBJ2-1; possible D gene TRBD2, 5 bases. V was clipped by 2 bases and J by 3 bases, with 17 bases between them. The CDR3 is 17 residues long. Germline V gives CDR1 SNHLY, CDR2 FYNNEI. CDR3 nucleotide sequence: TGTGCCAGCAGTGAAAACCCAAGCGGTCGGGACTACAATGAGCAGTTCTTC. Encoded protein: CASSENPSGRDYNEQFF.

In nucleotides, the CDR3 is TGTGCCAGCAGCTTAATCAGTAACAATCAGCCCCAGCATTTT. This codes for CASSLISNNQPQHF. The chain is built from TRBV7-2 and TRBJ1-5; D call uncertain. The V gene lost 2 bases and the J gene lost 3 bases, with 8 bases spanning the gap. CDR1 SGHTA and CDR2 FQGNSA come from the germline V gene. The CDR3 runs 14 residues.

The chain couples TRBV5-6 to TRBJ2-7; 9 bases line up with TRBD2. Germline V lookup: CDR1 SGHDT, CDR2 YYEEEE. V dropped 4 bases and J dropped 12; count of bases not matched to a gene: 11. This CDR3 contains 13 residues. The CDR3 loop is CASSTGLAYDPYF. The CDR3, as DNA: TGTGCCAGCAGCACGGGACTAGCCTATGATCCGTACTTC.

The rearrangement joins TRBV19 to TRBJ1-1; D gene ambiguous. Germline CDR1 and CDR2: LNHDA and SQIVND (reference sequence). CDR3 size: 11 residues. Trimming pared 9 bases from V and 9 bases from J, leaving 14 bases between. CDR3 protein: CASPRGGQAFF. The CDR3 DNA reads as TGTGCCAGCCCCCGGGGAGGCCAAGCTTTCTTT.